These 13 T cell receptor beta chains were all obtained from the same sample, sequenced in a study of blood T cells in healthy people across ages. Through a sample-barcoded 5' primer and a J-beta primer mix, a second PCR was run for roughly 6 to 11 cycles. TCRdb itself ran the 5' RACE reads through MiXCR, one entry per CDR3 protein. This repertoire shows around 1,000,000 distinct CDR3 sequences, approximately 25% found once; its top ten account for approximately 0.75%. In addition, the sample was reused for a study of T cells of mothers and their children.

Source material: blood. Receptors were obtained from a girl aged 2-9 years in good health.

CDR3 region: CASSYEGTRNYGYTF. In nucleotides, the CDR3 is TGTGCCAGCAGTTACGAGGGGACACGTAACTATGGCTACACCTTC. J is TRBJ1-2 and V is TRBV6-2 or TRBV6-3, with D perhaps matching TRBD1 (6 bases). Between the trimmed V and J ends, which lost 2 bases and 1 base, there was a span of 11 bases. This CDR3 has 15 amino acids. The germline gives CDR1 MNHEY, CDR2 SVGEGT.

J is TRBJ1-6 and V is TRBV6-5; 7 bases match TRBD1. The CDR3 contains 17 residues. Germline V gene data show CDR1 as MNHEY and CDR2 as SVGAGI. With 0 bases clipped from V and 7 bases from J, the junction kept 9 bases outside the gene matches. Written as DNA, the CDR3 is TGTGCCAGCAGTTACTCGGAACAGGGGACTCTGAATTCACCCCTCCACTTT. This sequence encodes CASSYSEQGTLNSPLHF.

The genes are TRBV7-2 and TRBJ2-7, with D perhaps matching TRBD2 (6 bases). Near its end, the DNA agrees better with TRBJ2-1, so the J call may be wrong. CDR1 SGHTA and CDR2 FQGNSA come from the germline V gene. This CDR3 is built from 15 residues. In DNA form, the CDR3 reads TGTGCCAGCAGGGCTTTCGGGGGCTCCTACAATGAGCAGTTCTTC. Its protein product is CASRAFGGSYNEQFF.

This clonotype was counted between two and nine times. CDR3 sequence (DNA): TGTGCCAGCAGCTGGGGAGCGGTGCAAGAGACCCAGTACTTC. It translates to CASSWGAVQETQYF. The chain couples TRBV7-2 to TRBJ2-5; possible D gene TRBD2, 5 bases. CDR1 is SGHTA and CDR2 is FQGNSA in the germline V gene. CDR3 length equals 14 residues. V shed 4 bases and J shed 2 bases, with 11 bases lying between them. The entire variable domain, with the rest obtained from reference TRBV7-2 and TRBJ2-5, is as follows: GAGVSQSPSNKVTEKGKDVELRCDPISGHTALYWYRQSLGQGLEFLIYFQGNSAPDKSGLPSDRFSAERTGGSVSTLTIQRTQQEDSAVYLCASSWGAVQETQYFGPGTRLLVL.

The chain employs TRBV28 and TRBJ1-5; D is unresolved. The V gene lost 4 bases and the J gene lost 0 bases, with 10 bases spanning the gap. The CDR3 has 15 amino acids. CDR1 MDHEN and CDR2 SYDVKM come from the germline V gene. The CDR3 reads CASSSSQSSNQPQHF. In DNA form, the CDR3 reads TGTGCCAGCAGTTCCTCTCAGAGTAGCAATCAGCCCCAGCATTTT.

This clonotype was seen a handful of times. The rearrangement joins TRBV6-5 to TRBJ2-7, with TRBD2 as a possible D gene (6 bases). This CDR3 has 15 amino acids. Germline V gene sequence: CDR1 MNHEY, CDR2 SVGAGI. V was cut by 0 bases and J by 6 bases, with 15 bases left in between. CDR3 region: CASSYSSSSGREQYF. CDR3 in DNA: TGTGCCAGCAGTTACTCGAGCAGTAGCGGACGCGAGCAGTACTTC.

This clonotype was observed a few times. This CDR3 reads CASRPNPSNEQFF. CDR3 sequence (DNA): TGTGCCAGCAGGCCAAACCCGAGCAATGAGCAGTTCTTC. The rearrangement links TRBV28 to TRBJ2-1; D unresolved. V gave up 6 bases and J gave up 6 bases, with 12 bases separating them. Germline CDR1 is MDHEN and CDR2 is SYDVKM. This CDR3 has 13 residues. The whole variable domain, remainder taken from reference TRBV28 and TRBJ2-1, is DVKVTQSSRYLVKRTGEKVFLECVQDMDHENMFWYRQDPGLGLRLIYFSYDVKMKEKGDIPEGYSVSREKKERFSLILESASTNQTSMYLCASRPNPSNEQFFGPGTRLTVL.

As to this clonotype: As the CDR3 is not closed by the conserved phenylalanine or tryptophan, this likely results from a read error. In DNA, the CDR3 is TGTGCCAGCAGGCGGACAGGAGTCTCCTACGAGCAGTACTCC. Translating it yields CASRRTGVSYEQYS. This chain links TRBV2 with TRBJ2-7, with TRBD1 identical over 7 bases. This CDR3 comprises 14 residues. Germline V lookup: CDR1 SNHLY, CDR2 FYNNEI. V lost 6 bases and J lost 0; bases outside the gene matches: 5.

The chain joins TRBV12-3 or TRBV12-4 to TRBJ2-5; 8 nucleotides line up with TRBD2. The V gene end was trimmed by 2 bases and the J gene end by 5 bases; junction bases not matched to a gene: 4. The CDR3 has 14 residues. The CDR3, as DNA: TGTGCCAGCAGTTTAATCCCTAGCGGGGAGACCCAGTACTTC. Translation gives CASSLIPSGETQYF.

The chain has TRBV12-3 or TRBV12-4 and TRBJ2-7; TRBD2 is a possible D gene (7 bases). The CDR3 spans 17 residues. The ends were cut back, 3 bases at V and 2 bases at J, with 20 bases in the middle. The CDR3 coding sequence is TGTGCCAGCAGTTTCAACCGGGGCGGGGGCCTACCCTACGAGCAGTACTTC. Translated, it gives CASSFNRGGGLPYEQYF.

To note about this clonotype: At one boundary the junction diverges from the germline segment, which might be a read error. This chain uses TRBV4-2 with TRBJ2-2; TRBD1 or TRBD2 may be the D gene (5 bases each). This CDR3 is 13 amino acids long. Per the germline V gene, CDR1 is LGHNA and CDR2 is YNFKEQ. CDR3 sequence reads: CASSQGGSGELSF. CDR3 coding DNA: TGTGCCAGCAGCCAAGGGGGGTCCGGGGAGCTGTCTTTT.

The CDR3: CSATWTRGGANVLTF. Written as DNA, the CDR3 is TGCAGCGCCACTTGGACTCGTGGCGGGGCCAACGTCCTGACTTTC. The J gene is TRBJ2-6, the V gene TRBV29-1; D might be TRBD2 (5 bases). The germline gives CDR1 SQVTM, CDR2 ANQGSEA. The CDR3 spans 15 residues. V was trimmed by 7 bases and J by 4 bases, leaving 17 bases between them.

This sequence joins TRBV18 and TRBJ1-2; 11 nucleotides align to TRBD1. CDR1 is KGHSH and CDR2 is LQKENI in the germline V gene. The CDR3 is made up of 15 amino acids. J lost 8 bases, V lost 3 bases, and 8 bases had no gene match. CDR3 DNA: TGTGCCAGCTCACCTACGGGACAGGGGGTCTTAGGCTACACCTTC. It translates to CASSPTGQGVLGYTF.